This T cell receptor (beta chain) was identified in a study of shared clonotypes between healthy human individuals. Only in-frame clones appear in the TCRdb table, and some are missing; sequencing was by immunoSEQ multiplex PCR. This table has a few million clones, around 90% appearing once. The CDR3 consists of 14 residues. J lost 4 bases, V lost 6 bases, and 4 bases had no gene match. Per the germline V gene, CDR1 is GTSNPN and CDR2 is SVGIG (reference sequence). The sequenced sample was naive CD4+ T cells sorted from blood. Subset noted: CD45RA+ positively selected. This receptor was taken from a man aged 18 to 35 in good health. The J gene is TRBJ2-2, the V gene TRBV30; 11 nucleotides line up with TRBD2. CDR3 loop: CACGTSGATGELFF. CDR3 bases: TGTGCCTGTGGGACTAGCGGTGCCACCGGGGAGCTGTTTTTT. The full variable domain, completed using reference TRBV30 and TRBJ2-2, is SQTIHQWPATLVQPVGSPLSLECTVEGTSNPNLYWYRQAAGRGLQLLFYSVGIGQISSEVPQNLSASRPQDRQFILSSKKLLLSDSGFYLCACGTSGATGELFFGEGSRLTVL.